These 4 T cell receptor beta chains were all obtained from the same sample, sequenced in a study of blood T cells in healthy people across ages. Then a second PCR, running about 6 to 11 cycles, was carried out with a sample-barcoded 5' primer and a J-beta primer mix. One entry per CDR3 protein, called by TCRdb with MiXCR from the 5' RACE reads. The repertoire holds approximately 1.5 million distinct CDR3 sequences, 34% seen once, with 11% in the top ten. Material: blood. Source of these receptors: a woman younger than 45 in good health.

The chain couples TRBV3-1 to TRBJ2-1; TRBD2 matches 11 bases. There are 19 residues in the CDR3. From germline, CDR1 is LGHDT and CDR2 YNNKEL (reference sequence). Germline trimming cut 7 bases from V and 3 bases from J; bases unmatched to any gene: 17. This chain's CDR3 is CASNPLRTTSGRIYNEQFF. The CDR3 bases are TGTGCCAGCAACCCCCTCAGGACCACTAGCGGGAGAATCTACAATGAGCAGTTCTTC.

The sample holds a few counts of this clonotype. This sequence joins TRBV20-1 and TRBJ1-3; 9 bases are shared with TRBD1. Germline V CDR1 and CDR2: DFQATT, SNEGSKA (reference sequence). CDR3 length: 15 residues. Trimming removed 4 bases from V and 0 bases from J; junction bases left unmatched: 4. CDR3 DNA: TGCAGTGCTACACAGGGGGCCTCCTCTGGAAACACCATATATTTT. This encodes CSATQGASSGNTIYF.

The DNA of the CDR3 is TGTGCCAGCAGTTCGAGCCCAGCGGGCTACGAGCAGTACTTC. It encodes CASSSSPAGYEQYF. The rearrangement uses TRBV27 and TRBJ2-7; the D gene is possibly TRBD2 (6 bases). This CDR3 has 14 amino acids. Looked up from germline, CDR1 is MNHEY and CDR2 is SMNVEV (reference sequence). V was trimmed by 4 bases and J by 3 bases, leaving 13 bases between them.

This clonotype occurred a few times. The chain uses TRBV6-6 and TRBJ2-7, with D perhaps TRBD2 (6 bases). The CDR3 covers 15 residues. Germline CDR1 is MNHNY and CDR2 is SVGAGI (reference sequence). Trimming removed 4 bases at V and 1 base at J, with 14 bases between. The CDR3, as DNA: TGTGCCAGCAGTTCCCAGTCTAGCGCATCCTACGAGCAGTACTTC. Its translation: CASSSQSSASYEQYF.